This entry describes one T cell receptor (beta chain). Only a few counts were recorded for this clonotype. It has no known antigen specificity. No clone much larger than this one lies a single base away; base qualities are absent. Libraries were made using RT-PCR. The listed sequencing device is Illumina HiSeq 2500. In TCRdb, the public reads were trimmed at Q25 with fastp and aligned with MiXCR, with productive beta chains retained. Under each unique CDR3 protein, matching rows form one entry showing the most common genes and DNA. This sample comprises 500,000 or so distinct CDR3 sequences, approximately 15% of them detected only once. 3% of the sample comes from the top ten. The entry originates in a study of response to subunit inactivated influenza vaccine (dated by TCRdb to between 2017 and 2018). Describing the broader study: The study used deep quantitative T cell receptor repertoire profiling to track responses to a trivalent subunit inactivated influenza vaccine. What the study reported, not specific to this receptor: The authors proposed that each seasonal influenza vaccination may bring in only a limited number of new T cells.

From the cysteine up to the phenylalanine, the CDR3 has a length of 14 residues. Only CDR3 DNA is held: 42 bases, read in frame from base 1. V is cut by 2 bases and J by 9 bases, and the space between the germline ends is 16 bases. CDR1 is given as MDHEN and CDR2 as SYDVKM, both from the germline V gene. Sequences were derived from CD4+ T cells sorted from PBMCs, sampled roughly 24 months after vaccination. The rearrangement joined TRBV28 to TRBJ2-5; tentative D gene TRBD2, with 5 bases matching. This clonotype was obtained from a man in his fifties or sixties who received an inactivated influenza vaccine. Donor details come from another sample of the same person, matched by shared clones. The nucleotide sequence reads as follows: TGTGCCAGCAGTTTACTTTTCCGCAACGGGGCCCAGTACTTC. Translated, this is CASSLLFRNGAQYF. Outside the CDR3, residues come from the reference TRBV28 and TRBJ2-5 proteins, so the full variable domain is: DVKVTQSSRYLVKRTGEKVFLECVQDMDHENMFWYRQDPGLGLRLIYFSYDVKMKEKGDIPEGYSVSREKKERFSLILESASTNQTSMYLCASSLLFRNGAQYFGPGTRLLVL.